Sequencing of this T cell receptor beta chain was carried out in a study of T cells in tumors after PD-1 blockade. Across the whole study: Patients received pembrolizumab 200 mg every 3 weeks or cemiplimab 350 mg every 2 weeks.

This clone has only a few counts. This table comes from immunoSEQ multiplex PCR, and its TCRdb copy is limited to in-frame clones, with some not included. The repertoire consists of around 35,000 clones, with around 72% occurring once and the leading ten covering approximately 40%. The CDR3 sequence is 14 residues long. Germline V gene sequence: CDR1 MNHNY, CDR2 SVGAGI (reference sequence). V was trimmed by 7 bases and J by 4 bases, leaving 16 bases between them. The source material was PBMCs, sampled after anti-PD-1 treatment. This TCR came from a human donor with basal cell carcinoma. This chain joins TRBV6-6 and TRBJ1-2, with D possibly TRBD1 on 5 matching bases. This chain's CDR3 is CASTKTDPTYGYTF. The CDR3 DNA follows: TGTGCCAGCACAAAGACAGACCCTACCTATGGCTACACCTTC.